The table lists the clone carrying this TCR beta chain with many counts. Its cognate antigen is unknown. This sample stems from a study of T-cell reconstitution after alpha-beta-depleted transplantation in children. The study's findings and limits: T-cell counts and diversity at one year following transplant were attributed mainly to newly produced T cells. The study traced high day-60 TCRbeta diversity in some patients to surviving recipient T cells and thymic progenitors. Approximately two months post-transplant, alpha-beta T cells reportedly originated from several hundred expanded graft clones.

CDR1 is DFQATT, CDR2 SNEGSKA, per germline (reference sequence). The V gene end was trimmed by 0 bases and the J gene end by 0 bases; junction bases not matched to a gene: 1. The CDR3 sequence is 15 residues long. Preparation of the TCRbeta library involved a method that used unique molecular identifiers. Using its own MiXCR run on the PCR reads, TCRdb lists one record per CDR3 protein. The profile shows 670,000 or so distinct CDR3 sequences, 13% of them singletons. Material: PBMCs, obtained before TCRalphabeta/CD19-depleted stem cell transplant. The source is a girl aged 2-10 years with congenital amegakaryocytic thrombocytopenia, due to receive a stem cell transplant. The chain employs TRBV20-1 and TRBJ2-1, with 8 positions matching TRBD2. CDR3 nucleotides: TGCAGTGCTAGAGAACTAGCGGCCTCCTACAATGAGCAGTTCTTC. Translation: CSARELAASYNEQFF.